This T cell receptor beta chain appears in the sequencing data of a study of cytomegalovirus exposure and HLA in healthy donors. Findings and limits, study-wide: Roughly uniform sequencing depth across donors was assumed, possibly incorrectly.

A multiplex PCR was run with 60 Vbeta primers and 13 Jbeta primers. Profiled with immunoSEQ multiplex PCR; TCRdb holds only in-frame clones, not every one. The data contain some 150,000 clones, roughly 64% of them singletons. CDR1 and CDR2 from the germline V gene are SGHTA and FQGNSA. The J segment lost 4 bases and the V segment lost 6 bases, leaving 5 bases of the junction unmatched. The CDR3 spans 15 residues. In regard to this clone: As yet, its antigen is unknown.

This receptor was identified in a woman aged 25-40 years in good health and CMV-seropositive. The material sequenced was PBMCs. The chain recombines TRBV7-2 with TRBJ2-7; 14 bases map to TRBD2. CDR3 residues: CASRTSGRALYEQYF. DNA of the CDR3: TGTGCCAGCAGGACTAGCGGGAGGGCCTTGTACGAGCAGTACTTC. The variable domain in full, with the rest retrieved from reference TRBV7-2 and TRBJ2-7, is GAGVSQSPSNKVTEKGKDVELRCDPISGHTALYWYRQSLGQGLEFLIYFQGNSAPDKSGLPSDRFSAERTGGSVSTLTIQRTQQEDSAVYLCASRTSGRALYEQYFGPGTRLTVT.